This TCR beta chain was documented in a study of T cell responses to AZD1222 COVID-19 vaccine. Study-wide points: Donors were largely white British and mainly female; clonal diversity was possibly underestimated. The CD4 TCRs associated with vaccination extended across spike and predominated at 160-218 and 743-854.

Generated by immunoSEQ multiplex PCR, the TCRdb table keeps only in-frame clones and is missing some. The sample gives over 100,000 clones, around 90% of which show up once; about 5.2% is in the top ten. J was trimmed by 7 bases and V by 2 bases; bases with no gene match: 7. The CDR3 covers 15 residues. Looked up from germline, CDR1 is LGHDT and CDR2 is YNNKEL (reference sequence). With respect to this clone: Its target is not known.

This specimen consisted of peripheral blood, obtained on day 0 of AZD1222 vaccination. The rearrangement joins TRBV3-1 (or the pseudogene TRBV3-2) to TRBJ2-7, with TRBD2 matching over 11 bases. This TCR derives from an adult in good health. The CDR3 nucleotides read TGTGCCAGCAGCCAAACGACTAGCGGGATTCGAGAGCAGTACTTC. Its translation is CASSQTTSGIREQYF.